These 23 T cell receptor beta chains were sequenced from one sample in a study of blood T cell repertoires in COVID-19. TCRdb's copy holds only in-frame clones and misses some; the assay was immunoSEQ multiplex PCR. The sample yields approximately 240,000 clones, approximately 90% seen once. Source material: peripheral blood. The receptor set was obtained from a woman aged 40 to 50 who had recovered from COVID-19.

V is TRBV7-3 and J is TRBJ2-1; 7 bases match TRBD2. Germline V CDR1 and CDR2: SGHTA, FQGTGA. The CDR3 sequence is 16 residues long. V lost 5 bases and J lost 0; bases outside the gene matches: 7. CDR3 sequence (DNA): TGTGCCAGCAGCCCTATAGCGGGCAGCTCCTACAATGAGCAGTTCTTC. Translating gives CASSPIAGSSYNEQFF.

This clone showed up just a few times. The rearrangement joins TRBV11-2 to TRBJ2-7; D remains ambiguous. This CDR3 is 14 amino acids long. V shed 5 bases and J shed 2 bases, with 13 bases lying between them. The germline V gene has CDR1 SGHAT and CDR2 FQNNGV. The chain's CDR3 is CASSKLLSPYEQYF. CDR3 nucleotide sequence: TGTGCCAGCAGCAAGCTCCTTTCTCCCTACGAGCAGTACTTC. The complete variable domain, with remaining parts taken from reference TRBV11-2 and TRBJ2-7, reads EAGVAQSPRYKIIEKRQSVAFWCNPISGHATLYWYQQILGQGPKLLIQFQNNGVVDDSQLPKDRFSAERLKGVDSTLKIQPAKLEDSAVYLCASSKLLSPYEQYFGPGTRLTVT.

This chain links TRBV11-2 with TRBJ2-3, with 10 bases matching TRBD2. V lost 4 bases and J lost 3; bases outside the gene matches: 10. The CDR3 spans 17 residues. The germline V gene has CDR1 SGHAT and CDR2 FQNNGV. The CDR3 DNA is TGTGCCAGCAGCTCCGACGAAGCGGGAGGGCTAACAGATACGCAGTATTTT. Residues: CASSSDEAGGLTDTQYF.

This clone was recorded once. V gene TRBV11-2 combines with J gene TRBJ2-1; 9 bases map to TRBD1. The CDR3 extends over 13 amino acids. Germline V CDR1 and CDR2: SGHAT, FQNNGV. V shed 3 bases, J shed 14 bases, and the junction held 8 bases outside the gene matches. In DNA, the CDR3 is TGTGCCAGCAGCTTTGAAAGGACAGGGGAGAAGTTCTTC. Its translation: CASSFERTGEKFF.

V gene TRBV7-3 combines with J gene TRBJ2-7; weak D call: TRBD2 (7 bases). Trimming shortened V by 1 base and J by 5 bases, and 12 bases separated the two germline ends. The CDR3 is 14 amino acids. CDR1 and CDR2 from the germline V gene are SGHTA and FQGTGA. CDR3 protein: CASSLIGGQDEQYF. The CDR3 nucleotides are TGTGCCAGCAGCTTAATCGGGGGGCAGGACGAGCAGTACTTC. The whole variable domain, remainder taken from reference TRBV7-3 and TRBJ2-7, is GAGVSQTPSNKVTEKGKYVELRCDPISGHTALYWYRQSLGQGPEFLIYFQGTGAADDSGLPNDRFFAVRPEGSVSTLKIQRTERGDSAVYLCASSLIGGQDEQYFGPGTRLTVT.

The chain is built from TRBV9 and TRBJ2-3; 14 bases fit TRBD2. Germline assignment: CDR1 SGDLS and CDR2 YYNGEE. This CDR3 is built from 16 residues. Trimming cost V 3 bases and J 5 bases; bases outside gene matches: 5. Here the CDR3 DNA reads TGTGCCAGCAGCGCTCGACTAGCGGGAGGGGGAGATACGCAGTATTTT. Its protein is CASSARLAGGGDTQYF.

The CDR3: CASHPDRAPNSPLHF. DNA for the CDR3: TGTGCCAGTCATCCGGACAGAGCCCCTAATTCACCCCTCCACTTT. V is TRBV19 and J is TRBJ1-6; tentative D call: TRBD1 (6 bases). The CDR3 contains 15 residues. The germline V and J ends were trimmed by 8 bases and 6 bases, with 17 bases remaining between them. The germline V gene encodes CDR1 LNHDA and CDR2 SQIVND (reference sequence).

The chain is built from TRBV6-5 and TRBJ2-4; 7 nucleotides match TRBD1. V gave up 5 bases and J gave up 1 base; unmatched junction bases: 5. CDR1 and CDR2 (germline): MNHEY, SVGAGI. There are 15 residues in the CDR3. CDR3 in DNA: TGTGCCAGCAGTACGCTCAGGGGGGCCAAAAACATTCAGTACTTC. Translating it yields CASSTLRGAKNIQYF.

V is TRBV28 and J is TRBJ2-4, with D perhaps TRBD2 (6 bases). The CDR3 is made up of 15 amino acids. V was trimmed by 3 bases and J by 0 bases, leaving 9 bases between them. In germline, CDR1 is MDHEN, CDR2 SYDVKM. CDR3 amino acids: CASSLAGLAKNIQYF. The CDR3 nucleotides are TGTGCCAGCAGTTTGGCGGGACTAGCCAAAAACATTCAGTACTTC. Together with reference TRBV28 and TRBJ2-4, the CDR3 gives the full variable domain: DVKVTQSSRYLVKRTGEKVFLECVQDMDHENMFWYRQDPGLGLRLIYFSYDVKMKEKGDIPEGYSVSREKKERFSLILESASTNQTSMYLCASSLAGLAKNIQYFGAGTRLSVL.

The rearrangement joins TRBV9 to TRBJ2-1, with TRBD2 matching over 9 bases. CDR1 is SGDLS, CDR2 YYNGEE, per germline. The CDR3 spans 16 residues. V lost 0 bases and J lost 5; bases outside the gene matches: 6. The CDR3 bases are TGTGCCAGCAGCGTAGATGGGACTAGCTTAGACAATGAGCAGTTCTTC. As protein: CASSVDGTSLDNEQFF.

CDR3 sequence (DNA): TGTGCCAGCAGTCCAGTCCCCAGGTCCCAGGGGATGGAGCAGTACTTC. Its translation: CASSPVPRSQGMEQYF. The chain is built from TRBV28 and TRBJ2-7; possibly TRBD1 for D (6 bases). The V end lost 5 bases, the J end lost 7 bases, and 24 bases lay between the germline ends. This CDR3 has 16 residues. Germline V gene lookup returns CDR1 MDHEN and CDR2 SYDVKM.

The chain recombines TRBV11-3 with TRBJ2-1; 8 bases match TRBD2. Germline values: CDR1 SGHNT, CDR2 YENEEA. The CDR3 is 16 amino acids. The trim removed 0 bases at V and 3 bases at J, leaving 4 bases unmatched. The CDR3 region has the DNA TGTGCCAGCAGCTTAGATAGCGGGAATAACTACAATGAGCAGTTCTTC. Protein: CASSLDSGNNYNEQFF. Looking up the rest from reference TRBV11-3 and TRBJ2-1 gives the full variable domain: EAGVVQSPRYKIIEKKQPVAFWCNPISGHNTLYWYLQNLGQGPELLIRYENEEAVDDSQLPKDRFSAERLKGVDSTLKIQPAELGDSAVYLCASSLDSGNNYNEQFFGPGTRLTVL.

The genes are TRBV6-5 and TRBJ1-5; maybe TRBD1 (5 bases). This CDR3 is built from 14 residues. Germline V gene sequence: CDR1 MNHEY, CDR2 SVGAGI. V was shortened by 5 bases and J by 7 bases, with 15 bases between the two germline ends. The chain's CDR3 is CASSRGVGNQPQHF. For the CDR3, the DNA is TGTGCCAGCAGTCGGGGGGTAGGGAACCAGCCCCAGCATTTT.

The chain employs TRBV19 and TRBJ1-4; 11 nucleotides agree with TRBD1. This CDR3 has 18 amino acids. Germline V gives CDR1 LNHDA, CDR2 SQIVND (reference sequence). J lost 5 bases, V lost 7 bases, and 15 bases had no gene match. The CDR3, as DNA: TGTGCCAGTAACCCTCTTTGGACAGGGGGCCAGACGAATGAAAAACTGTTTTTT. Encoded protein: CASNPLWTGGQTNEKLFF.

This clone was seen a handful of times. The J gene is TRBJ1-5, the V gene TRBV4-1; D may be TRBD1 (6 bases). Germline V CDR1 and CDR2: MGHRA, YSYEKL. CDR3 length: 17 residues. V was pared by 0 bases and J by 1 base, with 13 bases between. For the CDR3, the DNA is TGCGCCAGCAGCCAAGAGCCCACAGGGTACAGCAATCAGCCCCAGCATTTT. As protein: CASSQEPTGYSNQPQHF.

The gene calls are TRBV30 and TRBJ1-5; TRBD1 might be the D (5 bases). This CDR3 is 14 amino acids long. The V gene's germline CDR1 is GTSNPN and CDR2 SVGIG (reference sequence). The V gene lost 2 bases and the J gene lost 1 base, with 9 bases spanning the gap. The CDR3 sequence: CAWSLRTSNQPQHF. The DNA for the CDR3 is TGTGCCTGGAGTTTGAGGACAAGCAATCAGCCCCAGCATTTT.

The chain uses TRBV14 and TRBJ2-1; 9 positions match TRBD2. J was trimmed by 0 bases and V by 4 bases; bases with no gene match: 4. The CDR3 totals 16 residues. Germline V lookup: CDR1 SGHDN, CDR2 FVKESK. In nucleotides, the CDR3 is TGTGCCAGCAGCCTCTTTAGCGGGAGCTCCTACAATGAGCAGTTCTTC. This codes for CASSLFSGSSYNEQFF.

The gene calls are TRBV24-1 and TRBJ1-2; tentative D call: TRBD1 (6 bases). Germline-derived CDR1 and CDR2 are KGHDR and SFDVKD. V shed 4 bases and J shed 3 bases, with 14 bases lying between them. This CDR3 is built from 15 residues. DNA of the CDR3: TGTGCCACCAGTGACAACGGACAGCCTGACTATGGCTACACCTTC. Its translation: CATSDNGQPDYGYTF.

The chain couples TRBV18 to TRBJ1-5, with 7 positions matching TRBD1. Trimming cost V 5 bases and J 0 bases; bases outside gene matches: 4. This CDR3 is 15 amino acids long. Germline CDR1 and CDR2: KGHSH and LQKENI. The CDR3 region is CASSRTGDSNQPQHF. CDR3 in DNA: TGTGCCAGCTCAAGGACAGGAGATAGCAATCAGCCCCAGCATTTT.

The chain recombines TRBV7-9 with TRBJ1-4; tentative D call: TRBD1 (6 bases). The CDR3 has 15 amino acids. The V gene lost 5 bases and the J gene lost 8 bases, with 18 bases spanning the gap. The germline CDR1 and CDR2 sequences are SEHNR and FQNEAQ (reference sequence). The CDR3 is CASSPQGGVGEKLFF. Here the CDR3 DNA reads TGTGCCAGCAGCCCGCAAGGGGGGGTGGGAGAAAAACTGTTTTTT.

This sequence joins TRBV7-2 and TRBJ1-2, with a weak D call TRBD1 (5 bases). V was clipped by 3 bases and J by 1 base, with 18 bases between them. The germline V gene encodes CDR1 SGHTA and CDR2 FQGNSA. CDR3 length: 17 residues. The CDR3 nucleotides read TGTGCCAGCAGCTTTTGGGGACTGCGGGGGGTTAACTATGGCTACACCTTC. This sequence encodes CASSFWGLRGVNYGYTF.

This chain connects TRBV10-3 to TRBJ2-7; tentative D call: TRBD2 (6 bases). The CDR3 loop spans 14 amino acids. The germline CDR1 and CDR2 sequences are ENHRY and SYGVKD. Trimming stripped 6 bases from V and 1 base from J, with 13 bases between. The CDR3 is CAISGGQRSYEQYF. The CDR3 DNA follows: TGTGCCATCAGCGGGGGTCAACGTTCCTACGAGCAGTACTTC.

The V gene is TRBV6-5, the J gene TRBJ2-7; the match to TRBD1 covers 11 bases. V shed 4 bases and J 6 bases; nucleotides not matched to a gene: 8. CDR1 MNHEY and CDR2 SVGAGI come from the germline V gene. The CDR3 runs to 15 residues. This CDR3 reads CASSWGQGVSSEQYF. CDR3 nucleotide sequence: TGTGCCAGCAGTTGGGGACAGGGGGTATCTAGCGAGCAGTACTTC.